This TCR beta chain was recovered during a study of CD8+ T cells in alopecia areata. Study observations and caveats: In scalp and blood, many expanded lesional clones persisted during tofacitinib. Unlike in mice, where it was clearer, TCR sharing across patients was less clear, possibly HLA-related.

The germline V and J ends were trimmed by 3 bases and 8 bases, with 20 bases remaining between them. The length of the CDR3 is 16 residues. CDR1 is SGDLS, CDR2 YYNGEE, per germline. RNA was isolated and reverse transcribed to cDNA, the sequencing template. The repertoire was sequenced with immunoSEQ multiplex PCR; TCRdb's copy has only in-frame clones and lacks some. This sample has 130,000 or so clones; approximately 90% occur once, and the top ten carry 13%. As to treatment: oral pan-JAK inhibitor, 5-10 mg twice daily. As to this clone: Its specificity is not known.

The chain uses TRBV9 and TRBJ1-4; D gene uncertain. This sample comprised CD8+ T cells sorted from blood, obtained at week 4, from a patient treated with tofacitinib. This TCR was sampled from a human donor with alopecia areata. CDR3: CASSAPGPPGWEKLFF. As DNA, the CDR3 is TGTGCCAGCAGCGCCCCCGGGCCTCCAGGATGGGAAAAACTGTTTTTT.